This T cell receptor beta chain was identified during a study of PD-1 blockade in classical Hodgkin lymphoma. V was trimmed by 4 bases and J by 4 bases, leaving 7 bases between them. Germline CDR1 is ENHRY and CDR2 is SYGVKD. CDR3 length: 12 residues. This clone was counted only a few times. Its matching antigen is unknown. Relapse was seen in all patients after autologous stem cell transplantation, and brentuximab vedotin exposure was variable. Classification of best responses gave complete response, partial response or progressive disease. The study, taken as a whole, reports: Why the repertoires differ is still unclear, perhaps disease activity or prior therapy. Diversity similar to that of newly diagnosed patients was seen at baseline in complete responders. A significant rise in TCR diversity by C4D1 was seen for CD4+ but not CD8+ cells.

Profiling relied on immunoSEQ multiplex PCR, and the TCRdb table lists in-frame clones only, not all of them. The sample shows 75,000 to 100,000 clones, about four fifths of them seen only once. The sequence came from a human donor with classical Hodgkin lymphoma. V and J are TRBV10-3 and TRBJ1-2, with D perhaps TRBD1 (5 bases). Sequenced material: peripheral blood mononuclear cells (PBMCs), taken before the second cycle of nivolumab. The CDR3 region has the DNA TGTGCCATCAGTGGGGGGGGCTATGGCTACACCTTC. This codes for CAISGGGYGYTF.